The entry below gives a single TCR beta chain sequence along with its context. The data were obtained in a study of T cell changes during pregnancy in multiple sclerosis. Libraries were prepared by immunoSEQ multiplex PCR; TCRdb keeps only in-frame clonotypes and omits some of them. The sample includes about 58,000 clones, 91% of them seen just once. The J segment lost 2 bases and the V segment lost 2 bases, leaving 5 bases of the junction unmatched. Looked up from germline, CDR1 is SGHRS and CDR2 is YFSETQ. CDR3 size: 15 residues. This sequence joins TRBV5-1 and TRBJ2-3; 7 bases are a match to TRBD1. The clonotype was recovered from a female donor in good health, enrolled as a control in a pregnancy study. This specimen was CD4+ T cells from peripheral blood mononuclear cells, taken after pregnancy. Here the CDR3 DNA reads TGCGCCAGCAGCTTTCAGGGACAGTACACAGATACGCAGTATTTT. Translation: CASSFQGQYTDTQYF.